This is a list of T cell receptor beta chains from one sample in a study of T cell responses to AZD1222 COVID-19 vaccine. The assay was immunoSEQ multiplex PCR, and TCRdb's table has in-frame clones only and misses some. The profile shows roughly 100,000 clones, approximately 89% of them singletons. The sequenced sample was peripheral blood, obtained on day 0 of AZD1222 vaccination. Receptors were obtained from an adult in good health. The CDR3 runs from the conserved cysteine through the conserved F or W. The order of the fields is J gene, CDR3 length, V gene, D gene, CDR3 protein. A D gene is named only where the DNA matches it firmly.

J gene: TRBJ1-3; CDR3 length: 11; V gene: TRBV7-8; D gene: -; CDR3 protein: CASSIQNTIYF
J gene: TRBJ1-6; CDR3 length: 14; V gene: TRBV5-4; D gene: -; CDR3 protein: CASRRQTNNSPLHF
J gene: TRBJ2-1; CDR3 length: 16; V gene: TRBV7-2; D gene: -; CDR3 protein: CASSLANRVVRGEQFF
J gene: TRBJ1-3; CDR3 length: 14; V gene: TRBV7-6; D gene: -; CDR3 protein: CASSLTGSGNTIYF
J gene: TRBJ1-6; CDR3 length: 16; V gene: TRBV10-3; D gene: TRBD1; CDR3 protein: CAISAIPTGGGSPLHF
J gene: TRBJ1-5; CDR3 length: 13; V gene: TRBV28; D gene: -; CDR3 protein: CASRAYSNQPQHF
J gene: TRBJ1-4; CDR3 length: 14; V gene: TRBV18; D gene: TRBD1; CDR3 protein: CASSTGTGGEKLFF
J gene: TRBJ1-3; CDR3 length: 13; V gene: TRBV6-6; D gene: -; CDR3 protein: CASSYPRGNTIYF
J gene: TRBJ2-7; CDR3 length: 16; V gene: TRBV9; D gene: TRBD1; CDR3 protein: CASSTNRDSLTYEQYF
J gene: TRBJ2-3; CDR3 length: 14; V gene: TRBV27; D gene: -; CDR3 protein: CASSFGLKTDTQYF
J gene: TRBJ2-7; CDR3 length: 14; V gene: TRBV28; D gene: -; CDR3 protein: CASRGAGSSYEQYF
J gene: TRBJ1-2; CDR3 length: 15; V gene: TRBV9; D gene: -; CDR3 protein: CASSVAETSNYGYTF
J gene: TRBJ1-3; CDR3 length: 14; V gene: TRBV11-2; D gene: -; CDR3 protein: CASSIQGSGNTIYF
J gene: TRBJ1-2; CDR3 length: 13; V gene: TRBV19; D gene: -; CDR3 protein: CASSLGSQGGYTF
J gene: TRBJ2-7; CDR3 length: 15; V gene: TRBV7-2; D gene: TRBD1; CDR3 protein: CASSLGWGQPYEQYF
J gene: TRBJ2-5; CDR3 length: 16; V gene: TRBV6-2/TRBV6-3; D gene: TRBD1; CDR3 protein: CASSLGSGTGEETQYF
J gene: TRBJ1-2; CDR3 length: 12; V gene: TRBV7-2; D gene: -; CDR3 protein: CASSLLVYGYTF
J gene: TRBJ1-6; CDR3 length: 14; V gene: TRBV7-3; D gene: TRBD1; CDR3 protein: CASSPTGFGSPLHF
J gene: TRBJ1-4; CDR3 length: 15; V gene: TRBV7-2; D gene: TRBD1; CDR3 protein: CASTQSGTGEEKLFF
J gene: TRBJ2-7; CDR3 length: 14; V gene: TRBV19; D gene: -; CDR3 protein: CASSILFGNYEQYF
J gene: TRBJ2-1; CDR3 length: 12; V gene: TRBV10-3; D gene: -; CDR3 protein: CAISRENNEQFF
J gene: TRBJ2-7; CDR3 length: 15; V gene: TRBV4-1; D gene: TRBD1; CDR3 protein: CASSLRQGNDYEQYF
J gene: TRBJ2-7; CDR3 length: 14; V gene: TRBV6-5; D gene: -; CDR3 protein: CASSSRVNTDEQYF
J gene: TRBJ2-2; CDR3 length: 14; V gene: TRBV5-1; D gene: -; CDR3 protein: CASQGFMNTGELFF
J gene: TRBJ2-7; CDR3 length: 16; V gene: TRBV7-6; D gene: TRBD2; CDR3 protein: CASSPTQRGSSNEQYF
J gene: TRBJ1-3; CDR3 length: 15; V gene: TRBV19; D gene: -; CDR3 protein: CASSMSIGSGNTIYF
J gene: TRBJ1-2; CDR3 length: 15; V gene: TRBV18; D gene: -; CDR3 protein: CASSPGAVANYGYTF